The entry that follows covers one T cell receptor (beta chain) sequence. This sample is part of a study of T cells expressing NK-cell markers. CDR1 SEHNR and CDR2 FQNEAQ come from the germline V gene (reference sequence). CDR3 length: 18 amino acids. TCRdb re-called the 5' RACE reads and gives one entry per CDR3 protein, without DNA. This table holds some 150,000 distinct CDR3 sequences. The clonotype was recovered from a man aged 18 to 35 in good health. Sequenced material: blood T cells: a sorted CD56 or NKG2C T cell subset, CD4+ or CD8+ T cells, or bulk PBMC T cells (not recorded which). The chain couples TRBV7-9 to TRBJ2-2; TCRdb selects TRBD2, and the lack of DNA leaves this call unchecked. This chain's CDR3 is CASSPWTSGRANTGELFF.